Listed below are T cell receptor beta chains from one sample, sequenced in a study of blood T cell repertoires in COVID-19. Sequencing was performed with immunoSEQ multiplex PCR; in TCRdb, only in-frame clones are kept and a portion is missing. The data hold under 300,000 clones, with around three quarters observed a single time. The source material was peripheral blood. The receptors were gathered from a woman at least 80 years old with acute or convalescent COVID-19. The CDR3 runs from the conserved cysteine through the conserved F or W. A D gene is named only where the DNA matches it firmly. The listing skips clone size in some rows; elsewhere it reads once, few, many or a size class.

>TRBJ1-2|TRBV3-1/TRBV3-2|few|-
TGTGCCAGCTGGTCCTGGGAGGGCGCTAACTATGGCTACACCTTC
CASWSWEGANYGYTF
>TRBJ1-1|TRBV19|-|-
TGTGCCAGTAGTCACAGGGTCATAAATACTATCACTGAAGCTTTCTTT
CASSHRVINTITEAFF
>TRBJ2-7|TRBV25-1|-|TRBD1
TGTGCCAGCAGTTCCCCCCCAGGGACAGGGGGATCATCCTACGAGCAGTACTTC
CASSSPPGTGGSSYEQYF
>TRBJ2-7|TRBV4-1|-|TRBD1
TGCGCCAGCAGCCGCGGGACAGGGGGATTCGAGCAGTACTTC
CASSRGTGGFEQYF
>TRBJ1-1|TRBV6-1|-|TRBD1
TGTGCCAGCAGTGAGAATCCCGCCGGGACAGGGGCCACTGAAGCTTTCTTT
CASSENPAGTGATEAFF
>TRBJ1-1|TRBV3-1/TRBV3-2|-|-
TGTGCCAGCAGCCAAAGAGCGGGGGGCAACACTGAAGCTTTCTTT
CASSQRAGGNTEAFF
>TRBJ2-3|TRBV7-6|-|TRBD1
TGTGCCAGCAGCTTGGGACAGATCTTGTCAGATACGCAGTATTTT
CASSLGQILSDTQYF
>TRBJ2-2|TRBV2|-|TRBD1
TGTGCCAGCAGGGGGACAGGGGGCGTTTCCGGGGAGCTGTTTTTT
CASRGTGGVSGELFF
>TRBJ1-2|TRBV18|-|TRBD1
TGTGCCAGCTCCCCGGGACAGGGACTCTATGGCTACACCTTC
CASSPGQGLYGYTF
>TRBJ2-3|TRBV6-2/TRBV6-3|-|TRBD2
TGTGCCAGCAGTTACCAACTACTAGCGGGAGGGGACACAGATACGCAGTATTTT
CASSYQLLAGGDTDTQYF
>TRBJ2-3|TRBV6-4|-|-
TGTGCCAGCAGTGAGACGCGCGGAGATACGCAGTATTTT
CASSETRGDTQYF
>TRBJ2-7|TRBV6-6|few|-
TGTGCCAGCAGTTACCTACAGGCCTACGAGCAGTACTTC
CASSYLQAYEQYF
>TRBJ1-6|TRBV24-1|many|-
TGTGCCACCAGGTGGGGGGATTTTGATAGAAATTCACCCCTCCACTTT
CATRWGDFDRNSPLHF
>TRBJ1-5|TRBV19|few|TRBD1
TGTGCCAGTAGTAGTCTGACAGGGGGAAGCAATCAGCCCCAGCATTTT
CASSSLTGGSNQPQHF
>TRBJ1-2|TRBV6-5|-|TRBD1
TGTGCCAGCAGAAGGGGGCCGTTCGGTGGCTACACCTTC
CASRRGPFGGYTF
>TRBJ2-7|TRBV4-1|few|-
TGCGCCAGCAGCCAAGATGGACGGGGGCCCGGGGGGAAATACGAGCAGTACTTC
CASSQDGRGPGGKYEQYF
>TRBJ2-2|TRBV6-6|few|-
TGTGCCAGCAGTTACTCCAGCGGTGCCGGGGAGCTGTTTTTT
CASSYSSGAGELFF
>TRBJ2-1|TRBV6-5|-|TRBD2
TGTGCCAGCAGCTCTAGCGGGCCCGGGGGGAATGAGCAGTTCTTC
CASSSSGPGGNEQFF
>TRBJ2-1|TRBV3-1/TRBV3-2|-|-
TGTGCCAGCAGCCAACAGACAGGTTACTCCTACAATGAGCAGTTCTTC
CASSQQTGYSYNEQFF
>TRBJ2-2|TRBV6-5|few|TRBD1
TGTGCCAGCAGTTACTTAAGGACAGGGAAAACCGGGGAGCTGTTTTTT
CASSYLRTGKTGELFF
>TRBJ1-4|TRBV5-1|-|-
TGCGCCAGCAGTAAAAGACAGGCGTCTAATGAAAAACTGTTTTTT
CASSKRQASNEKLFF
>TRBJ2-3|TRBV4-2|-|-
TGTGCCAGCAGCCAATCGGCCGGGGATACGCAGTATTTT
CASSQSAGDTQYF
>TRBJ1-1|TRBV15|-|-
TGTGCCACCAGCAGAGACAGAGGAAACACTGAAGCTTTCTTT
CATSRDRGNTEAFF
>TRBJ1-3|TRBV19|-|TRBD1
TGTGCCAGTAGTCTAACACGGGACAGCTCTGGAAACACCATATATTTT
CASSLTRDSSGNTIYF
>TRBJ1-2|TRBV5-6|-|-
TGTGCCAGCAGCCGGGATTTGGTAATAGGGTTCGGCTACACCTTC
CASSRDLVIGFGYTF
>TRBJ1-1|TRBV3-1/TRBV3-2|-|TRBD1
TGTGCCAGCAGCCAAGATGTCGGGACAGGGCGCGGGGTGGCTTTCTTT
CASSQDVGTGRGVAFF
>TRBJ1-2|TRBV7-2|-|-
TGTGCCAGCAGGAAGACGAGGGTGGACTATGGCTACACCTTC
CASRKTRVDYGYTF
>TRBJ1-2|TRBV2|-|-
TGTGCCAGCAGTTCAGGAAACTATGGCTACACCTTC
CASSSGNYGYTF
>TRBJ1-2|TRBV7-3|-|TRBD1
TGTGCCAGCAGCTTAGGACAGGGCTATGGCTACACCTTC
CASSLGQGYGYTF
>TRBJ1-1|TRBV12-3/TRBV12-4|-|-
TGTGCCAGCAGTCTAAGCATAGACACTGAAGCTTTCTTT
CASSLSIDTEAFF
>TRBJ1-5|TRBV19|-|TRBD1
TGTGCCAGGACAGGGATTCAGCCCCAGCATTTT
CARTGIQPQHF
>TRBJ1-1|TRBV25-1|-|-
TGTGCCAGCAGTGAGTTCAACTTCCCCGAGGCTTTCTTT
CASSEFNFPEAFF
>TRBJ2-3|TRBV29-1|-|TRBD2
TGCAGCGTTGGGGGACTAGCGGGAGGGGCAGATACGCAGTATTTT
CSVGGLAGGADTQYF
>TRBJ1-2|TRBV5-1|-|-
TGCGCCAGCAGCTCTGACAATTTCTATGGCTACACCTTC
CASSSDNFYGYTF
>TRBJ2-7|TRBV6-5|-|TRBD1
TGTGCCACCGACACAGGGGTTGGTTTATACGAGCAGTACTTC
CATDTGVGLYEQYF
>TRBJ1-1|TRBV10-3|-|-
TGTGCCATCAGTGACGGGGGGAACACTGAAGCTTTCTTT
CAISDGGNTEAFF
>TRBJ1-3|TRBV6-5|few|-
TGTGCCAGCAGTCAGGGGACCTCTGGAAACACCATATATTTT
CASSQGTSGNTIYF
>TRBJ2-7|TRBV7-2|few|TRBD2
TGTGCCAGCAGCGTCGGACTAGCGGGAGGGTGGGAGCAGTACTTC
CASSVGLAGGWEQYF
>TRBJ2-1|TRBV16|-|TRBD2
TGTGCCAGCAGCCAATGGGGGGGGACCACCTACAATGAGCAGTTCTTC
CASSQWGGTTYNEQFF
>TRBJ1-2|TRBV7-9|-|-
TGTGCCAGCAGCAGCTCCCCTACGTATGGCTACACCTTC
CASSSSPTYGYTF
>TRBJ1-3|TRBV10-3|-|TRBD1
TGTGCCATCAGTGGGACAGGGGCTGGAAACACCATATATTTT
CAISGTGAGNTIYF
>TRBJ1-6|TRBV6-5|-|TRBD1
TGTGCCAGCAGCCACAGGGGTTCACCCCTCCACTTT
CASSHRGSPLHF
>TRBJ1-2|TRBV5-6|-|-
TGTGCCAGCAGCTTTAGCAACGGGGTCTATGGCTACACCTTC
CASSFSNGVYGYTF
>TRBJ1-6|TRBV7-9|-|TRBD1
TGTGCCAGCAGCTTGGAGGGACAGGGTCCCCCCCTCCACTTT
CASSLEGQGPPLHF
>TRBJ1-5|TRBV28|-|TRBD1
TGTGCCAGCAGCCGGACAGGAATCAATCAGCCCCAGCATTTT
CASSRTGINQPQHF
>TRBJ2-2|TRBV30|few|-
TGTGCCTGGAGCCCTTACTCCCCCCTAGTAACCGGGGAGCTGTTTTTT
CAWSPYSPLVTGELFF
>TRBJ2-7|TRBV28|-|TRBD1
TGTGCCAGCAGTTTATCCGGGCGAGGGACAGGGACCTACGAGCAGTACTTC
CASSLSGRGTGTYEQYF
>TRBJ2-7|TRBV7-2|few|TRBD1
TGTGCCAGCAATAGTAAAGGGGGCTTGGAGCAGTACTTC
CASNSKGGLEQYF
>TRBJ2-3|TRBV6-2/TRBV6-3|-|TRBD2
TGTGCCAGCAGTTACTCCCGGATTAGCGGGAGTGATACGCAGTATTTT
CASSYSRISGSDTQYF
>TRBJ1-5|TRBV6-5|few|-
TGTGCCAGCAGCACGGACAACTTAAGACATCAGCCCCAGCATTTT
CASSTDNLRHQPQHF